By its share, the clone carrying this TCR beta chain is medium-sized. What it recognizes is unknown. This specimen belongs to a study of immune heterogeneity within non-small cell lung tumors. Turning to the study itself: Of the tumors, several were squamous cell, some ten non-squamous, and 1 not otherwise specified. Findings and caveats of the study: Tumor sites within a patient were found to share identical dominant CDR3 beta clonotypes, and site-unique high-frequency clones were also present. With an R of roughly 0.31, local T-cell clonality correlated moderately but significantly with local tumor mutational burden.

Bulk tumor genomic DNA constituted the template, at 550 to 750 ng per sample. Primary tumors were biopsied several times each, far apart, intraoperatively. Curative surgery was undertaken by patients, who had untreated, newly diagnosed non-small cell lung cancer. This CDR3 has 13 residues. J gave up 4 bases and V 6 bases, and 5 bases lay outside the gene matches. Germline lookup yields CDR1 LNHDA and CDR2 SQIVND (reference sequence). CDR3 of TCR beta was amplified by multiplex PCR that used 32 V and 13 J primers. TCRdb re-called the multiplex PCR reads through MiXCR, storing one row per CDR3 protein. In the table there are 21,000 or so distinct CDR3 sequences, about 29% of which are singletons.

This chain uses TRBV19 with TRBJ1-2; 7 positions match TRBD1. The source material was lung tumor tissue. This TCR was recovered from a man aged 40-50 years with non-small cell lung cancer. The DNA for the CDR3 is TGTGCCAGTAGAAAGGGGGCGGGCTATGGCTACACCTTC. Translated: CASRKGAGYGYTF. The full variable domain, rest sourced from reference TRBV19 and TRBJ1-2, is DGGITQSPKYLFRKEGQNVTLSCEQNLNHDAMYWYRQDPGQGLRLIYYSQIVNDFQKGDIAEGYSVSREKKESFPLTVTSAQKNPTAFYLCASRKGAGYGYTFGSGTRLTVV.